This TCR beta chain came from a study of T cell responses to AZD1222 COVID-19 vaccine. Sequencing was performed with immunoSEQ multiplex PCR; in TCRdb, only in-frame clones are kept and a portion is missing. The sample shows about 79,000 clones, about 90% of them seen only once. Germline-derived CDR1 and CDR2 are SGHDT and YYEEEE. The V and J ends lost 0 bases and 1 base respectively, with 14 bases between them. This CDR3 region has 16 residues. Notes on this clone: The same CDR3 can be traced to other DNA sequences in this sample.

Sequences were derived from peripheral blood, sampled on day 0 of MenACWY control vaccination. V usage is TRBV5-6 and J usage is TRBJ2-7, with a tentative D call TRBD2 (7 bases). The clonotype originates from an adult in good health. The CDR3 region is CASSLVGGGASYEQYF. The DNA of the CDR3 is TGTGCCAGCAGCTTGGTAGGTGGGGGGGCTTCCTACGAGCAGTACTTC.